This is a list of T cell receptor beta chains from one sample in a study of cytomegalovirus exposure and HLA in healthy donors. Profiled with immunoSEQ multiplex PCR; TCRdb holds only in-frame clones, not every one. The sample records 130,000 to 150,000 clones, roughly 78% being singletons. What was sequenced was PBMCs. These receptors were taken from a female donor in good health and CMV-seronegative. The CDR3 runs from the conserved cysteine through the conserved F or W. A D gene is named only where the DNA matches it firmly. Only some rows state a clone size, as once, few, many or a class for expanded clones.

-	TRBV5-1	13	TRBJ1-2	-	CASSLAGGDGYTF	TGCGCCAGCAGCTTGGCCGGGGGTGATGGCTACACCTTC
-	TRBV10-3	13	TRBJ1-1	few	CAISTMGGTEAFF	TGTGCCATCAGTACCATGGGGGGCACTGAAGCTTTCTTT
-	TRBV7-9	14	TRBJ2-7	-	CASSPPQASGEQYF	TGTGCCAGCAGCCCCCCCCAGGCCTCTGGGGAGCAGTACTTC
-	TRBV2	12	TRBJ1-4	few	CASSRGNEKLFF	TGTGCCAGCAGTAGGGGTAATGAAAAACTGTTTTTT
TRBD1	TRBV11-2	15	TRBJ2-1	-	CASSSDRSSYNEQFF	TGTGCCAGCAGCTCGGACAGGAGCTCCTACAATGAGCAGTTCTTC
TRBD2	TRBV7-8	15	TRBJ2-1	-	CASSLVAGGWNEQFF	TGTGCCAGCAGCTTAGTAGCGGGAGGCTGGAATGAGCAGTTCTTC
TRBD2	TRBV25-1	16	TRBJ2-3	-	CASEGLAGPKRDTQYF	TGTGCCAGCGAGGGACTAGCGGGACCGAAAAGAGATACGCAGTATTTT
TRBD2	TRBV28	15	TRBJ2-5	-	CASSSYTSGQETQYF	TGTGCCAGCAGTTCATATACTAGCGGCCAAGAGACCCAGTACTTC
-	TRBV11-2	14	TRBJ2-7	-	CASSLVRGGYEQYF	TGTGCCAGCAGCTTAGTGAGGGGGGGGTACGAGCAGTACTTC
-	TRBV7-3	13	TRBJ2-3	-	CASSYSNTDTQYF	TGTGCCAGCAGCTACTCGAACACAGATACGCAGTATTTT
TRBD1	TRBV6-5	14	TRBJ1-2	once	CASSSTRQGGGYPF	TGTGCCAGCAGTTCGACGAGACAGGGCGGAGGCTACCCCTTC
-	TRBV6-1	11	TRBJ1-2	-	CASRSLRGYTF	TGTGCCAGCAGATCCCTACGTGGCTACACCTTC
-	TRBV5-4	15	TRBJ2-5	-	CASSPPQEYQETQYF	TGTGCCAGCAGCCCTCCCCAAGAGTACCAAGAGACCCAGTACTTC
-	TRBV11-3	13	TRBJ1-1	-	CASSLDQGTEAFF	TGTGCCAGCAGCTTAGATCAGGGTACTGAAGCTTTCTTT
-	TRBV5-1	17	TRBJ2-5	once	CASSRLGLEGEQETQYF	TGCGCCAGCAGCCGGTTGGGCTTGGAGGGCGAGCAAGAGACCCAGTACTTC
-	TRBV5-1	15	TRBJ2-3	-	CASSATAGSTDTQYF	TGCGCCAGCAGCGCCACGGCAGGCAGCACAGATACGCAGTATTTT
TRBD1	TRBV7-6	15	TRBJ1-2	-	CASSIRQGENYGYTF	TGTGCCAGCAGCATACGACAGGGGGAAAACTATGGCTACACCTTC
TRBD1	TRBV19	14	TRBJ2-5	-	CASSYRGLGETQYF	TGTGCCAGTAGTTACAGGGGGCTTGGGGAGACCCAGTACTTC
TRBD1	TRBV19	17	TRBJ2-3	once	CASSMGPGTGGTDTQYF	TGTGCCAGTAGTATGGGACCCGGGACAGGGGGCACAGATACGCAGTATTTT
-	TRBV11-2	14	TRBJ1-1	-	CASSLVGGDTEAFF	TGTGCCAGCAGCTTAGTGGGGGGGGACACTGAAGCTTTCTTT
TRBD2	TRBV4-2	16	TRBJ2-1	once	CASSALLAGTYNEQFF	TGTGCCAGCAGCGCCCTCCTAGCGGGAACTTACAATGAGCAGTTCTTC
-	TRBV5-1	13	TRBJ2-7	-	CASSEGGGYEQYF	TGCGCCAGCAGTGAGGGCGGAGGTTACGAGCAGTACTTC
TRBD1	TRBV27	14	TRBJ1-2	-	CASSDRGLGGGYTF	TGTGCCAGCAGCGACAGGGGGTTAGGTGGTGGCTACACCTTC
-	TRBV27	14	TRBJ2-1	-	CASSWDSPYNEQFF	TGTGCCAGCAGTTGGGACTCCCCATACAATGAGCAGTTCTTC
-	TRBV28	17	TRBJ2-3	-	CASSLSPGNTYTDTQYF	TGTGCCAGCAGTTTATCACCGGGAAACACTTACACAGATACGCAGTATTTT
TRBD2	TRBV28	16	TRBJ2-1	-	CASSLRAGSSYNEQFF	TGTGCCAGCAGTTTACGAGCGGGGAGCTCCTACAATGAGCAGTTCTTC
-	TRBV6-6	13	TRBJ1-1	once	CASSYQWNTEAFF	TGTGCCAGCAGTTACCAGTGGAACACTGAAGCTTTCTTT
-	TRBV27	15	TRBJ2-6	-	CASSLSTGSANVLTF	TGTGCCAGCAGTTTATCCACAGGTTCCGCCAACGTCCTGACTTTC
TRBD2	TRBV5-6	14	TRBJ2-2	few	CASRLAGYTGELFF	TGTGCCAGCAGGCTAGCGGGATACACCGGGGAGCTGTTTTTT
TRBD1	TRBV6-1	14	TRBJ2-7	-	CASSGYRGSYEQYF	TGTGCCAGCAGTGGTTACAGGGGCTCCTACGAGCAGTACTTC
-	TRBV18	12	TRBJ2-5	-	CASSPSEETQYF	TGTGCCAGCTCACCGTCCGAAGAGACCCAGTACTTC
-	TRBV28	15	TRBJ2-1	-	CASSILAAAYNEQFF	TGTGCCAGCAGTATCTTAGCGGCGGCCTACAATGAGCAGTTCTTC
TRBD1	TRBV30	14	TRBJ2-3	-	CAWSPGQNTDTQYF	TGTGCCTGGAGTCCGGGACAGAACACAGATACGCAGTATTTT
TRBD1	TRBV7-2	16	TRBJ1-1	-	CASSSFPRGRRTEAFF	TGTGCCAGCAGCTCCTTTCCAAGGGGGCGCCGCACTGAAGCTTTCTTT
-	TRBV30	11	TRBJ1-1	-	CAWSGGGRAFF	TGTGCCTGGAGTGGGGGGGGCCGGGCTTTCTTT
TRBD1	TRBV5-1	19	TRBJ1-2	-	CASSLIPVPGQGKGYGYTF	TGCGCCAGCAGCTTGATTCCCGTCCCGGGACAGGGGAAAGGCTATGGCTACACCTTC
-	TRBV7-8	14	TRBJ2-7	-	CASSLQGPPYEQYF	TGTGCCAGCAGCTTACAGGGGCCCCCCTACGAGCAGTACTTC
-	TRBV18	17	TRBJ1-1	-	CASSPPGRGGMNTEAFF	TGTGCCAGCTCACCACCGGGGCGGGGGGGCATGAACACTGAAGCTTTCTTT
-	TRBV7-2	15	TRBJ1-1	-	CASSLGVGNRVVAFF	TGTGCCAGCAGTTTAGGAGTGGGTAACAGGGTGGTAGCTTTCTTT
-	TRBV19	16	TRBJ1-5	-	CASSIGAGTSGQPQHF	TGTGCCAGTAGTATAGGGGCAGGCACCTCGGGGCAGCCCCAGCATTTT
-	TRBV4-1	14	TRBJ2-5	few	CASSQSGAGETQYF	TGCGCCAGCAGCCAGTCAGGGGCCGGAGAGACCCAGTACTTC
-	TRBV10-3	15	TRBJ1-1	-	CAISRGQLLNTEAFF	TGTGCCATCAGCCGAGGACAGTTACTGAACACTGAAGCTTTCTTT